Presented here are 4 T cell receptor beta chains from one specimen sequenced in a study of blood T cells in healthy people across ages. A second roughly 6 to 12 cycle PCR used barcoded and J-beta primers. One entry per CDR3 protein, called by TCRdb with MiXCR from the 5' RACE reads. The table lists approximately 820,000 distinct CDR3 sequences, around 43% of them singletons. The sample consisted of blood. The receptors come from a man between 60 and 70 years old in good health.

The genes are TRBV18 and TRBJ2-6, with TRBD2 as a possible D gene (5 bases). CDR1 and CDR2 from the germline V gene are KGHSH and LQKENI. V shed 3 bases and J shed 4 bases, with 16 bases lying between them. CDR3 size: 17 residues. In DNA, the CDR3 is TGTGCCAGCTCACCGCAGGACCCGGGGTTCGGGGCCAACGTCCTGACTTTC. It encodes CASSPQDPGFGANVLTF.

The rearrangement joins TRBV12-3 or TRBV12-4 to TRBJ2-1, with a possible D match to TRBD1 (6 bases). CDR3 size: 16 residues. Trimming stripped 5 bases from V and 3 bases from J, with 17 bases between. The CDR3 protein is CASSPHRGQSYNEQFF. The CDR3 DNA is TGTGCCAGCAGTCCACACCGCGGACAGAGCTACAATGAGCAGTTCTTC.

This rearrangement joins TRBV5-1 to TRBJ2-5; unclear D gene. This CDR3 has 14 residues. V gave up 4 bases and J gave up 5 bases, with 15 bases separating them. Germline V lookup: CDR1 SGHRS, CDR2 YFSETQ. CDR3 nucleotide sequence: TGCGCCAGCAGCACGTCGGCACGCCAGGAGACCCAGTACTTC. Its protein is CASSTSARQETQYF.

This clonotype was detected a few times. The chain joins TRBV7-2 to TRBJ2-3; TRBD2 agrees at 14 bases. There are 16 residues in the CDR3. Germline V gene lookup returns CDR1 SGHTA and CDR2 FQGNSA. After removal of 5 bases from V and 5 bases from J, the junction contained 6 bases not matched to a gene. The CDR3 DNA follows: TGTGCCAGCAGCAGAGGGACTAGCGGGGGAGGAGATACGCAGTATTTT. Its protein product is CASSRGTSGGGDTQYF.